This T cell receptor beta chain appears in the sequencing data of a study of cytomegalovirus exposure and HLA in healthy donors. Findings and limits, study-wide: Cytomegalovirus-associated status was assigned to 150 to 200 TCR beta chains. CMV serostatus was the only recorded immune exposure for donors.

About this clone: Antigen: not known.

All the people who gave samples were healthy bone marrow donors. This CDR3 is built from 17 residues. Trimming cost V 1 base and J 4 bases; bases outside gene matches: 9. CDR1 is LNHNV and CDR2 is YYDKDF in the germline V gene (reference sequence). PCR used 60 Vbeta primers and 13 Jbeta primers. Assay used: immunoSEQ multiplex PCR; TCRdb lists only in-frame clones, some missing. The sample has about 130,000 clones. This sequence originates from a man aged 18 to 35 in good health and CMV-seronegative. Sequences were obtained from PBMCs. The chain combines TRBV15 with TRBJ2-2, with 7 bases identical to TRBD2. The CDR3 DNA reads TGTGCCACCAGCAGAGTTGCGGGGGTTATCGTCACCGGGGAGCTGTTTTTT. It encodes CATSRVAGVIVTGELFF.